The 30 T cell receptor beta chains below come from one sample, sequenced in a study of siplizumab effects on memory and regulatory T cells. TCRdb's table, derived via immunoSEQ multiplex PCR, lists solely in-frame clones and lacks some. Among about 26,000 clones, approximately 80% were seen once, and the ten largest hold under 30%. Sequences were obtained from memory CD4+ T cells sorted from blood. The receptors were sampled from a human donor in good health.

The V call is TRBV9, the J call TRBJ2-3; 8 bases agree with TRBD2. This CDR3 has 16 residues. CDR1 and CDR2 (germline): SGDLS, YYNGEE. The V segment lost 0 bases and the J segment 1 base; nucleotides outside the gene matches: 4. The CDR3 DNA sequence: TGTGCCAGCAGCGTAGGGGCTAGCGGGCGCACAGATACGCAGTATTTT. This encodes CASSVGASGRTDTQYF. Based on the CDR3 plus reference TRBV9 and TRBJ2-3, the full variable domain is DSGVTQTPKHLITATGQRVTLRCSPRSGDLSVYWYQQSLDQGLQFLIQYYNGEERAKGNILERFSAQQFPDLHSELNLSSLELGDSALYFCASSVGASGRTDTQYFGPGTRLTVL.

The genes are TRBV5-6 and TRBJ1-4; no definite D call. The V gene lost 4 bases and the J gene lost 8 bases, with 15 bases spanning the gap. The V gene's germline CDR1 is SGHDT and CDR2 YYEEEE. This CDR3 comprises 14 residues. DNA for the CDR3: TGTGCCAGCAGCCCGGGCCACGGGAGGGAAAAACTGTTTTTT. Encoded protein: CASSPGHGREKLFF. The variable domain in full, completed from reference TRBV5-6 and TRBJ1-4, reads DAGVTQSPTHLIKTRGQQVTLRCSPKSGHDTVSWYQQALGQGPQFIFQYYEEEERQRGNFPDRFSGHQFPNYSSELNVNALLLGDSALYLCASSPGHGREKLFFGSGTQLSVL.

J is TRBJ1-6 and V is TRBV19; D unclear. V lost 3 bases and J 9 bases, leaving 9 bases between the germline ends. Per germline, CDR1 LNHDA and CDR2 SQIVND (reference sequence). This CDR3 contains 13 residues. The CDR3 sequence: CASSMGFGSPLHF. The CDR3 nucleotides read TGTGCCAGTAGTATGGGGTTTGGTTCACCCCTCCACTTT.

The rearrangement uses TRBV5-6 and TRBJ2-1; D possibly corresponds to TRBD2 (6 bases). The germline V and J ends were trimmed by 0 bases and 2 bases, with 12 bases remaining between them. The CDR3 contains 16 residues. CDR1 is SGHDT and CDR2 is YYEEEE in the germline V gene. The CDR3 here is CASSLGGTITYNEQFF. The DNA of the CDR3 is TGTGCCAGCAGCTTGGGCGGGACCATAACCTACAATGAGCAGTTCTTC.

The chain links TRBV5-8 to TRBJ1-1, with 11 bases that match TRBD1. The CDR3 loop spans 15 amino acids. In germline, CDR1 is SGHTS, CDR2 YDEGEE. Trimming removed 7 bases from V and 3 bases from J; junction bases left unmatched: 8. The CDR3, as DNA: TGTGCCAGCCGGACAGGGGGCTTCAAGGACACTGAAGCTTTCTTT. Translation: CASRTGGFKDTEAFF.

This chain connects TRBV4-3 to TRBJ2-3; tentatively, D is TRBD2 (7 bases). Germline CDR1 and CDR2: LGHNA and YSLEER. V was clipped by 3 bases and J by 3 bases, with 19 bases between them. This CDR3 comprises 17 residues. This chain's CDR3 is CASSQAGAGVRTDTQYF. Written as DNA, the CDR3 is TGCGCCAGCAGCCAGGCGGGGGCGGGAGTAAGGACAGATACGCAGTATTTT.

This clone occurred a few times. This sequence joins TRBV2 and TRBJ1-2; tentatively, D is TRBD1 (5 bases). Germline-derived CDR1 and CDR2 are SNHLY and FYNNEI. Deletions cut 4 bases from V and 7 bases from J, with 19 bases between. The CDR3 is 15 amino acids. The CDR3 coding sequence is TGTGCCAGCAGTGTGAGTGGTTCAGGGCTGGTTGGCTACACCTTC. It is translated as CASSVSGSGLVGYTF.

The sample holds one count of this clone. The CDR3 sequence: CAVRGLGGYGYTF. In DNA form, the CDR3 reads TGTGCCGTCAGGGGGCTCGGGGGCTATGGCTACACCTTC. The rearrangement joins TRBV7-2 to TRBJ1-2; 8 bases align to TRBD1. CDR3 length equals 13 residues. Germline V lookup: CDR1 SGHTA, CDR2 FQGNSA. Trimming cost V 11 bases and J 4 bases; bases outside gene matches: 9.

This chain links TRBV7-6 with TRBJ2-5; D call uncertain. The CDR3 has 12 amino acids. Germline V gene lookup returns CDR1 SGHVS and CDR2 FNYEAQ. V was trimmed by 2 bases and J by 5 bases, leaving 6 bases between them. The CDR3 protein is CASSLYSETQYF. For the CDR3, the DNA is TGTGCCAGCAGCTTATATTCTGAGACCCAGTACTTC.

The rearrangement joins TRBV2 to TRBJ1-1; 7 bases agree with TRBD1. This CDR3 spans 14 amino acids. Per the germline V gene, CDR1 is SNHLY and CDR2 is FYNNEI. J lost 4 bases, V lost 8 bases, and 10 bases had no gene match. The DNA of the CDR3 is TGTGCCAGCGGCCGACAGGGAGAGCTCACTGAAGCTTTCTTT. Its protein product is CASGRQGELTEAFF.

V and J are TRBV6-5 and TRBJ1-1; D is possibly TRBD1 (6 bases). V lost 5 bases and J 10 bases, leaving 17 bases between the germline ends. The CDR3 contains 13 residues. Germline CDR1 is MNHEY and CDR2 is SVGAGI. The CDR3 loop reads CASSPGTPFRAFF. CDR3 in DNA: TGTGCCAGCAGTCCCGGGACACCCTTTCGAGCTTTCTTT.

This rearrangement joins TRBV5-6 to TRBJ1-6; 7 bases map to TRBD1. V dropped 0 bases and J dropped 7; count of bases not matched to a gene: 4. The CDR3 has 15 residues. The germline gives CDR1 SGHDT, CDR2 YYEEEE. The CDR3 reads CASSLGTGLNSPLHF. The CDR3 nucleotides read TGTGCCAGCAGCTTGGGGACAGGACTGAATTCACCCCTCCACTTT.

The CDR3: CASSQSGTGAGELFF. As DNA, the CDR3 is TGTGCCAGCAGCCAATCCGGGACAGGGGCCGGGGAGCTGTTTTTT. This chain connects TRBV5-5 to TRBJ2-2; 10 nucleotides line up with TRBD1. The germline CDR1 and CDR2 sequences are SGHKS and YYEKEE (reference sequence). Germline trimming cut 4 bases from V and 6 bases from J; bases unmatched to any gene: 6. The CDR3 length is 15 residues.

The V call is TRBV11-3, the J call TRBJ1-1; D unresolved. The CDR3 loop spans 13 amino acids. In germline, CDR1 is SGHNT, CDR2 YENEEA. V dropped 1 base and J dropped 2 bases, with 5 bases sitting between them. This chain's CDR3 is CASSLGVNTEAFF. Written as DNA, the CDR3 is TGTGCCAGCAGCTTAGGAGTCAACACTGAAGCTTTCTTT. The full variable domain, completed using reference TRBV11-3 and TRBJ1-1, is EAGVVQSPRYKIIEKKQPVAFWCNPISGHNTLYWYLQNLGQGPELLIRYENEEAVDDSQLPKDRFSAERLKGVDSTLKIQPAELGDSAVYLCASSLGVNTEAFFGQGTRLTVV.

V gene TRBV18 combines with J gene TRBJ2-7, with a tentative D call TRBD2 (6 bases). This CDR3 spans 16 amino acids. V lost 6 bases to trimming and J lost 7 bases, with 25 bases between them. Germline-derived CDR1 and CDR2 are KGHSH and LQKENI. The CDR3 spells CASSGGSGGSSLEQYF. In DNA, the CDR3 is TGTGCCAGCTCGGGAGGCTCTGGAGGGTCCTCCTTGGAGCAGTACTTC.

This clone was detected only a few times. This chain joins TRBV5-1 and TRBJ1-2, with TRBD1 identical over 8 bases. CDR1 and CDR2 from the germline V gene are SGHRS and YFSETQ. V trimming: 3 bases; J trimming: 6 bases; junction bases outside the gene matches: 4. The CDR3 length is 13 residues. The CDR3 loop is CASSSQGAHGYTF. The CDR3 nucleotides read TGCGCCAGCAGCTCCCAGGGGGCGCATGGCTACACCTTC.

V usage is TRBV7-9 and J usage is TRBJ2-7; D may be TRBD2 (5 bases). V lost 4 bases to trimming and J lost 6 bases, with 10 bases between them. The CDR3 sequence is 12 residues long. CDR1 is SEHNR and CDR2 is FQNEAQ in the germline V gene (reference sequence). This CDR3 reads CASSSAVGEQYF. CDR3 in DNA: TGTGCCAGCAGCTCAGCGGTGGGCGAGCAGTACTTC.

CDR3 amino acids: CATSRGPQETQYF. The DNA of the CDR3 is TGTGCCACCAGCAGGGGGCCTCAAGAGACCCAGTACTTC. This chain connects TRBV15 to TRBJ2-5, with D perhaps TRBD1 (5 bases). The CDR3 is 13 amino acids. With 3 bases removed from V and 2 bases from J, the gap between germline ends came to 7 bases. From germline, CDR1 is LNHNV and CDR2 YYDKDF (reference sequence).

This clone has a handful of counts. This chain links TRBV7-6 with TRBJ1-5; 12 bases agree with TRBD1. Germline lookup yields CDR1 SGHVS and CDR2 FNYEAQ. The length of the CDR3 is 16 residues. Germline trimming cut 1 base from V and 5 bases from J; bases unmatched to any gene: 3. The CDR3 region is CASSLGDRGLHQPQHF. The CDR3 bases are TGTGCCAGCAGCTTAGGGGACAGGGGGCTCCATCAGCCCCAGCATTTT.

The chain couples TRBV18 to TRBJ1-5; 7 nucleotides match TRBD1. V lost 5 bases, J lost 6 bases, and 13 bases stayed unmatched. This CDR3 region has 16 residues. Per the germline V gene, CDR1 is KGHSH and CDR2 is LQKENI. Here the CDR3 reads CASSSSPGTARQPQHF. For the CDR3, the DNA is TGTGCCAGCTCATCATCTCCCGGGACAGCACGTCAGCCCCAGCATTTT.

The chain recombines TRBV21-1 with TRBJ2-7; the table's D call TRBD1 went unverified against the DNA. TRBV21-1 has pseudogene status. This CDR3 spans 15 amino acids. The CDR3 reads CASSTRRQRTYEQYF. The CDR3 DNA reads TGTGCCAGCAGCACCCGGAGACAGAGGACCTACGAGCAGTACTTC.

The chain employs TRBV9 and TRBJ1-1, with a weak D call TRBD1 (5 bases). The CDR3 consists of 14 residues. Deletions cut 5 bases from V and 1 base from J, with 12 bases between. Germline lookup yields CDR1 SGDLS and CDR2 YYNGEE. CDR3 region: CASSPGGANTEAFF. For the CDR3, the DNA is TGTGCCAGCAGTCCGGGGGGTGCGAACACTGAAGCTTTCTTT.

The V call is TRBV9, the J call TRBJ1-6; possible D gene TRBD1, 6 bases. Germline V gives CDR1 SGDLS, CDR2 YYNGEE. V lost 7 bases to trimming and J lost 6 bases, with 8 bases between them. The CDR3 has 12 amino acids. CDR3 protein: CASGGFNSPLHF. The CDR3 region has the DNA TGTGCCAGCGGGGGCTTTAATTCACCCCTCCACTTT.

This clone appeared once. The V call is TRBV7-9, the J call TRBJ2-7, with a tentative D call TRBD1 (5 bases). This CDR3 has 16 amino acids. Trimming removed 1 base at V and 0 bases at J, with 13 bases between. The germline V gene has CDR1 SEHNR and CDR2 FQNEAQ (reference sequence). CDR3 DNA sequence: TGTGCCAGCAGCTTAGATGGGGCCCGTAGCTCCTACGAGCAGTACTTC. Protein: CASSLDGARSSYEQYF.

The chain has TRBV25-1 and TRBJ2-3; no reliable D call. This CDR3 is built from 11 residues. V shed 9 bases and J shed 2 bases, with 6 bases lying between them. In germline, CDR1 is MGHDK, CDR2 SYGVNS. In DNA, the CDR3 is TGTGCCAGTGGATTCACAGATACGCAGTATTTT. It yields the protein CASGFTDTQYF.

The chain has TRBV7-9 and TRBJ1-5; unclear D gene. The CDR3 contains 13 residues. Trimming took 5 bases from V and 1 from J, leaving 6 bases between them. The germline V gene encodes CDR1 SEHNR and CDR2 FQNEAQ (reference sequence). CDR3 nucleotides: TGTGCCAGCAGCACCGACAGCAATCAGCCCCAGCATTTT. Protein sequence: CASSTDSNQPQHF.

The chain has TRBV7-9 and TRBJ2-3, with D unresolved. Trimming took off 7 bases at V and 3 bases at J, with 5 bases between the two ends. The CDR3 loop spans 11 amino acids. Germline V gene sequence: CDR1 SEHNR, CDR2 FQNEAQ (reference sequence). The CDR3 region is CASTGTDTQYF. CDR3 DNA: TGTGCCAGCACCGGGACAGATACGCAGTATTTT.

As to this clone: A junction boundary mismatches the germline segment, possibly from a read error. The V and J genes are TRBV6-1 and TRBJ1-5; no definite D call. Looked up from germline, CDR1 is MNHNS and CDR2 is SASEGT. The CDR3 loop spans 14 amino acids. The CDR3 region has the DNA TGTGCCAGCAGCAGGACCGTGCGTTATCACCCCCAGCATTTT. Translated: CASSRTVRYHPQHF.

The chain carries TRBV7-6 and TRBJ2-1, with 11 bases lining up with TRBD2. V shed 5 bases and J 5 bases; nucleotides not matched to a gene: 11. The CDR3 sequence is 17 residues long. The germline CDR1 and CDR2 sequences are SGHVS and FNYEAQ. CDR3 DNA: TGTGCCAGCAGCACCCTACCGGGACTAGCGGATAACAATGAGCAGTTCTTC. Protein: CASSTLPGLADNNEQFF.

J is TRBJ2-1 and V is TRBV12-5, with D possibly TRBD1 on 5 matching bases. Trimming removed 11 bases at V and 1 base at J, with 9 bases between. CDR1 is LGHNT, CDR2 FRNRAP, per germline. The CDR3 length is 12 residues. The CDR3 protein is CAGARSYNEQFF. CDR3 nucleotide sequence: TGTGCTGGGGCTAGATCCTACAATGAGCAGTTCTTC.